This T cell receptor (beta chain) originates from a study of radiation and T cells in renal cell carcinoma. General study results and limits: Without pretreatment biopsies, baseline tumor clonotype presence was undetermined. Top tumor clonotypes rose in blood 2 weeks post-radiation, then contracted.

Produced via immunoSEQ multiplex PCR; TCRdb's table is partial and in-frame only. The repertoire holds about 83,000 clones, with roughly 85% as singletons. Time point in this sample: blood 4 weeks post-SBRT, at nephrectomy. Indicated treatment: 15 Gy SBRT to primary tumor, nephrectomy 4 weeks later. Radiation-treated patients gave blood at baseline, week 2 and week 4. The tumor was a clear cell renal cell carcinoma. This clone was observed a few times. Its antigen remains unidentified. This clonotype was obtained from an older woman with renal cell carcinoma. The specimen was blood, collected from a patient whose treatment included radiotherapy and nephrectomy.

The CDR3 loop is CATLGGTGSSSEAFF. Written as DNA, the CDR3 is TGCGCCACCCTTGGAGGGACAGGGTCGTCGTCTGAAGCTTTCTTT. This chain connects TRBV10-2 to TRBJ1-1; 9 nucleotides line up with TRBD1. CDR3 length: 15 residues. Germline assignment: CDR1 WSHSY and CDR2 SAAADI. After removal of 10 bases from V and 6 bases from J, the junction contained 15 bases not matched to a gene.